This T cell receptor (beta chain) is from a study of blood T cell repertoires in COVID-19 (TCRdb year 2020). With respect to the entire study: Samples covering the acute and convalescent phases of COVID-19 were provided by collaborators in the United States, Italy and Spain. HLA class I and class II types, where available, came from metadata supplied by the sample provider rather than from assay-based typing. The prospective study material was composed of cDNA or gDNA derived from T cells, B-cell-depleted T cells, or PBMCs. Subjects who had been exposed to COVID-19, were actively infected with it, or had recovered from it provided the deeply sampled blood TCRbeta repertoires that made up the dataset. The repertoires were released in a freely available public database intended as a resource for research on the immune response to SARS-CoV-2. Nearly every sample came with metadata listing a de-identified subject ID, COVID-19 status, age in years and sex. The samples were drawn from the first 160 participants of the ongoing ImmuneRACE study and from under 1,500 subjects provided by 6 global collaborators.

Comment on this clone: It has no known antigen specificity. Base qualities are missing; no much larger clone stands one base away.

TCRbeta CDR3 regions were amplified from genomic DNA using the immunoSEQ Assay, a bias-controlled multiplex PCR. Per the source publication's procedure: The number of nucleated cells in each sample was estimated by amplification of reference gene primers within the assay. To quantify the absolute abundance of each unique TCRbeta CDR3 rearrangement, sequence reads were collapsed and filtered. For each sample, productive Simpson clonality was calculated by taking the square root of Simpson's diversity index across productive rearrangements. Here the immuneACCESS table is served through TCRdb, limited to in-frame sequences with V and J called. Missing clones are a known gap in these copies; in checked studies unresolved V genes cover under half, and the rest lacks a known reason. D and trimming were read from the DNA, whereas the V and J calls and clone size are those reported in that table. The sample data list 650,000 to 800,000 clones, and 75% to 90% of these were observed just once. The ten most abundant clones make up around 0.3% of the sample.

The collaborating institutions used their own protocols to collect whole blood in K2EDTA tubes. For TCRbeta analysis, collaborators shipped samples as frozen whole blood, isolated PBMCs, or DNA extracted from either of those sample types. V loses 1 base at its end and J loses 1 base; junction bases beyond the gene matches: 7. The cysteine opens and the phenylalanine closes a CDR3 of 18 amino acids. Only the CDR3 DNA stays, 54 bases, in frame from base 1. CDR1 and CDR2, looked up from the germline V gene, are KGHDR and SFDVKD. Overall study outcomes, separate from this receptor: How much clinical and demographic metadata was included differed by source and by participant, and the metadata was provided uncurated.

The chain couples TRBV24-1 to TRBJ2-1; TRBD1 agrees with 9 junctional bases. The receptor was derived from a woman aged 18 to 35 with acute or convalescent COVID-19. Sequencing was done on a sample of peripheral blood. This receptor has the CDR3 CATSDFRPGTGSYNEQFF. The sequenced DNA: TGTGCCACCAGTGATTTTCGGCCCGGGACAGGGTCCTACAATGAGCAGTTCTTC.